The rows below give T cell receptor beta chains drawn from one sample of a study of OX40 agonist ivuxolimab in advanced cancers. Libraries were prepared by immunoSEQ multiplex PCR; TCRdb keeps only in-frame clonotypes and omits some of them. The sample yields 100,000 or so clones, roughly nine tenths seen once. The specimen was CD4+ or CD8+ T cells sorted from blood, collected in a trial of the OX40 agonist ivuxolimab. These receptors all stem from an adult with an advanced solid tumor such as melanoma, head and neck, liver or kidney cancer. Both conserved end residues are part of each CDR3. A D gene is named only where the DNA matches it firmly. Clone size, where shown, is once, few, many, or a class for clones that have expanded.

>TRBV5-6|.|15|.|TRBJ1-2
TGTGCCAGCAGCTTGATCCCGACAGAGAACTATGGCTACACCTTC
CASSLIPTENYGYTF
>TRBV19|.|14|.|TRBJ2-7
TGTGCCAGTAGTAGGGATTTCAGCTCCTACGAGCAGTACTTC
CASSRDFSSYEQYF
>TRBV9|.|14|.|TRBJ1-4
TGTGCCAGCAGCTGGAGGGGGGCGGATGAAAAACTGTTTTTT
CASSWRGADEKLFF
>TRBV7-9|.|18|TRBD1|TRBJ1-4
TGTGCCAGCAGCTTAGCCAACTACAGGGGACAGGGCAGAGAAAAACTGTTTTTT
CASSLANYRGQGREKLFF
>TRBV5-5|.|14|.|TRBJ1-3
TGTGCCAGCAGCTTGGCGGGGCTAGGAAACACCATATATTTT
CASSLAGLGNTIYF
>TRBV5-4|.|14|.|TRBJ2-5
TGTGCCAGCAGCCCCCGTGGACCGCAAGAGACCCAGTACTTC
CASSPRGPQETQYF
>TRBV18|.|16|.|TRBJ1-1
TGTGCCAGCTCCTCCCTAATGTTTGACAGCTCCATTGAAGCTTTCTTT
CASSSLMFDSSIEAFF
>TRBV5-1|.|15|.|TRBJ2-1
TGCGCCAGCAGCTTGGGGAGGAGTCCGTACAATGAGCAGTTCTTC
CASSLGRSPYNEQFF
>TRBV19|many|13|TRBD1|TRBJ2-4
TGTGCCAGTAGTATGACAGGGGGGCTTGCAGAGAACTTC
CASSMTGGLAENF
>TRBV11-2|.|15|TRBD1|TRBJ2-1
TGTGCCAGCAGCACTGGACAGGGGAATTACAATGAGCAGTTCTTC
CASSTGQGNYNEQFF
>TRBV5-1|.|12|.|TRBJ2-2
TGCGCCAGCAAAAGGGGCACCGGGGAGCTGTTTTTT
CASKRGTGELFF
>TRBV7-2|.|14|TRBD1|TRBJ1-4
TGTGCCAGCAGCCCTACAGGGGGCGTTATTAATTTGTTTTTT
CASSPTGGVINLFF
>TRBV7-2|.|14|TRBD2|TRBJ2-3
TGTGCCAGCAGCTTTAGCGGGAGTGTCGATACGCAGTATTTT
CASSFSGSVDTQYF
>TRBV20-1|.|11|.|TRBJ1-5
TGCAGTGCTAGTCGAGATCAGCCCCAGCATTTT
CSASRDQPQHF
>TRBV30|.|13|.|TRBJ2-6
TGTGCCTGGAGGGACCCCCCCGCGGACGTCCTGACTTTC
CAWRDPPADVLTF
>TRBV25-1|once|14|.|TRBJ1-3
TGTGCCAGCAGTGTCGCCGGAGCTGGAAACACCATATATTTT
CASSVAGAGNTIYF
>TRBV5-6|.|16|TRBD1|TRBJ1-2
TGTGCCAGCAGTTCACCTGGGACAGGGAACGACTATGGCTACACCTTC
CASSSPGTGNDYGYTF
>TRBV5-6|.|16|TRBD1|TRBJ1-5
TGTGCCAGCAGCTCTGGACAGGGGAGAGTCAATCAGCCCCAGCATTTT
CASSSGQGRVNQPQHF
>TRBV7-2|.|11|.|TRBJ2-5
TGTGCCAGCAGCCGGGTCTGGGCCCAGTACTTC
CASSRVWAQYF
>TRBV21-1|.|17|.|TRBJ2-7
TGTGCCAGCAGCAAAGTCTACCTAGGGGAAGGCTCCTACGAGCAGTACTTC
CASSKVYLGEGSYEQYF
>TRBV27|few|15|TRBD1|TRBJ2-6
TGTGCCAGCAGAAAGACAGGGGCTGGGGCCAACGTCCTGACTTTC
CASRKTGAGANVLTF
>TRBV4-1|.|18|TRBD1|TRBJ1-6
TGCGCCAGCAGCCGGAGGGCGAGGGGACAGGGGGCAAGCTCACCCCTCCACTTT
CASSRRARGQGASSPLHF
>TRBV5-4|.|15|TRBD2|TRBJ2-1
TGTGCCAGCAGTAACGGACTAGCGGCTTACAATGAGCAGTTCTTC
CASSNGLAAYNEQFF
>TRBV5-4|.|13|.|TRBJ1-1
TGTGCCAGCAGCTTGAGGACGGACACTGAAGCTTTCTTT
CASSLRTDTEAFF
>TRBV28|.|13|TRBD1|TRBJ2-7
TGTGCCAGCAGTTCGGGACAGTCCTACGAGCAGTACTTC
CASSSGQSYEQYF
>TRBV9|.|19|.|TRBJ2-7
TGTGCCAGCAGATCACGTAGAGCCTCCTCGGGCAAGCCCTCCTACGAGCAGTACTTC
CASRSRRASSGKPSYEQYF
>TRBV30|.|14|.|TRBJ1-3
TGTGCCTGGAGCGTGGGAAACTCTGGAAACACCATATATTTT
CAWSVGNSGNTIYF
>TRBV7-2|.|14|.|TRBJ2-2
TGTGCCAGCAGCTTCACACAGAACACCGGGGAGCTGTTTTTT
CASSFTQNTGELFF
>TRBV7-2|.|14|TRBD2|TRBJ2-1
TGTGCCAGCAGCTCTGCGGGAGTCTTCAATGAGCAGTTCTTC
CASSSAGVFNEQFF
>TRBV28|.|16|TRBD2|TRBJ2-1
TGTGCCAGCAGTTTATCGACGGGAGGTACCTACAATGAGCAGTTCTTC
CASSLSTGGTYNEQFF
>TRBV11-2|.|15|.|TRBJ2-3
TGTGCCAGCAAGTACACAACTCCTAGCACAGATACGCAGTATTTT
CASKYTTPSTDTQYF